This TCR beta chain was observed in a study of shared clonotypes between healthy human individuals. Some clones are missing from TCRdb's copy, which holds only in-frame ones; the method was immunoSEQ multiplex PCR. This repertoire shows about 92,000 clones, around half found once; its top ten account for over 12%. Germline lookup yields CDR1 MDHEN and CDR2 SYDVKM. The CDR3 sequence is 12 residues long. Trimming took off 3 bases at V and 11 bases at J, with 13 bases between the two ends. Sequenced: PBMCs. The chain joins TRBV28 to TRBJ2-5, with a weak D call TRBD2 (5 bases). The clonotype originates from a woman aged 40 to 50 in good health. Some clones in this sample may be carry-over from other donors' samples. The CDR3 DNA reads as TGTGCCAGCAGTTTGCCCCAGTGGGAGCAGTACTTC. This sequence encodes CASSLPQWEQYF.